One T cell receptor beta chain is described in this entry. The source of the sample is a study of blood T cell repertoires in COVID-19. Original data processing: Estimates of nucleated cell counts were drawn from the amplification of reference gene primers. Some clones are missing from TCRdb's copy, which holds only in-frame ones; the method was immunoSEQ multiplex PCR. D and trimming come from the DNA, and the V and J calls and clone size come from that table. The data show 220,000 or so clones, more than 70% seen once. CDR1 is KGHSH and CDR2 is LQKENI in the germline V gene. Trimming took 5 bases from V and 4 from J, leaving 11 bases between them. The CDR3 totals 13 residues. Assignments of participants to cohorts depended upon their own reported clinical history.

The sequence derives from a woman aged 45-59 years who had recovered from COVID-19. V gene TRBV18 combines with J gene TRBJ1-1, with D possibly TRBD1 on 5 matching bases. The sample comprised PBMCs or T cells enriched from blood (not recorded which). The CDR3 sequence is CASSSAGGTEAFF. CDR3 nucleotides: TGTGCCAGCTCATCTGCGGGGGGCACTGAAGCTTTCTTT.